This T cell receptor (beta chain) was sequenced for a study of blood T cell repertoires in COVID-19. Trimming took off 0 bases at V and 4 bases at J, with 19 bases between the two ends. Looked up from germline, CDR1 is MNHEY and CDR2 is SVGEGT. This CDR3 is 17 amino acids long. Profiled with immunoSEQ multiplex PCR; TCRdb holds only in-frame clones, not every one. Among 40,000 to 45,000 clones, 90% to 95% were seen once, and the ten largest hold approximately 6%. The chain joins TRBV6-2 or TRBV6-3 to TRBJ2-7; weak D call: TRBD1 (6 bases). This sequence originates from a human donor in a cohort sampled during active COVID-19. Sequencing was carried out using peripheral blood. CDR3 sequence (DNA): TGTGCCAGCAGTTACTCGATCTCTGGGGGCGACCAATACGAGCAGTACTTC. Translation gives CASSYSISGGDQYEQYF.